This T cell receptor beta chain was observed in a study of a mutant IDH1 vaccine in newly diagnosed glioma. Across the whole study: The treated population exhibited a male proportion of about 60%, a female proportion of around 38%, and a mean age of roughly 39 years. Visit V12 was at week 35; visit V13 was at week 47.

Of note for this clone: Antigen: not known.

Study-level findings and limits: Shifts in the top peripheral T cell clonotypes seemed unrelated to pseudoprogression. The occurrence of vaccine-induced immune responses was seen in around 93% of patients.

This table comes from immunoSEQ multiplex PCR, and its TCRdb copy is limited to in-frame clones, with some not included. Of roughly 69,000 clones listed, about 87% are singletons. Specified time point: week 35, safety follow-up. In the vaccine, a single dose held 300 ug of the mutant IDH1 20-mer peptide, along with topical imiquimod. CDR1 SGHTS and CDR2 YDEGEE come from the germline V gene. V lost 4 bases, J lost 5 bases, and 16 bases lay in between. The CDR3 is 14 amino acids. V and J are TRBV5-8 and TRBJ2-7; D possibly corresponds to TRBD1 (6 bases). The source of this sequence is a man younger than 40 with glioma. The specimen was PBMCs, collected from a glioma patient whose treatment included an IDH1 peptide vaccine. The CDR3 here is CASSTYQTGNEQYF. The CDR3 nucleotides read TGTGCCAGCAGCACATACCAAACAGGGAACGAGCAGTACTTC. The full variable domain, completed using reference TRBV5-8 and TRBJ2-7, is EAGVTQSPTHLIKTRGQQATLRCSPISGHTSVYWYQQALGLGLQFLLWYDEGEERNRGNFPPRFSGRQFPNYSSELNVNALELEDSALYLCASSTYQTGNEQYFGPGTRLTVT.